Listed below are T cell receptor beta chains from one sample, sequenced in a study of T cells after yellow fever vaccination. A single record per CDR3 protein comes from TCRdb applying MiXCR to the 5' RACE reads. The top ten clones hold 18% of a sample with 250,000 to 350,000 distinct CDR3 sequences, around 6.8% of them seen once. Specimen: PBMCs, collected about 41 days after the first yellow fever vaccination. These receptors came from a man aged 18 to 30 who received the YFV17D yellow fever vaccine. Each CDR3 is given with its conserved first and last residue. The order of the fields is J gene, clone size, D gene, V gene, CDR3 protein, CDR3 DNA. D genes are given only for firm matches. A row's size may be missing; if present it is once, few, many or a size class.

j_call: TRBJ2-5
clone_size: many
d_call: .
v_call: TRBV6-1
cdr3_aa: CASRGRWTDQETQYF
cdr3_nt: TGTGCCAGCAGAGGAAGATGGACTGACCAAGAGACCCAGTACTTC

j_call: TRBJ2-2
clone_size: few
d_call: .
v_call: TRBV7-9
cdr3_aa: CASSLAWTGAYTGELFF
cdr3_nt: TGTGCCAGCAGCTTAGCATGGACGGGGGCGTACACCGGGGAGCTGTTTTTT

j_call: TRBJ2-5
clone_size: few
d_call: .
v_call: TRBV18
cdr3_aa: CASSYLLSKETQYF
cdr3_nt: TGTGCCAGCTCATACTTACTAAGTAAAGAGACCCAGTACTTC

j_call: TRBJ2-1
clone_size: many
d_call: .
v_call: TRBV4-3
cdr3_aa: CASSQLTVGNEQFF
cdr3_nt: TGCGCCAGCAGCCAGTTAACAGTGGGCAATGAGCAGTTCTTC

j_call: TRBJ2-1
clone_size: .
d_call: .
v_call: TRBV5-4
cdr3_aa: CASSLGTLPGEQFF
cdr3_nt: TGTGCCAGCAGCTTGGGGACCCTTCCCGGTGAGCAGTTCTTC

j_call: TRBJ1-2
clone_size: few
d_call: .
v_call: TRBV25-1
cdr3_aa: CASSSTGMGGYTF
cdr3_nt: TGTGCCAGCAGCAGTACAGGGATGGGCGGCTACACCTTC

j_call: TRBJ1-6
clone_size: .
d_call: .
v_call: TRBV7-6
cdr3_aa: CASSAAWGSNSPLHF
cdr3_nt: TGTGCCAGCAGCGCGGCGTGGGGGTCCAATTCACCCCTCCACTTT

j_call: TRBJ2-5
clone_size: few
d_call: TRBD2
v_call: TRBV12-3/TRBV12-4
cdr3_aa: CASSLLSGYYQETQYF
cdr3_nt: TGTGCCAGCAGTTTGCTTAGCGGGTACTACCAAGAGACCCAGTACTTC

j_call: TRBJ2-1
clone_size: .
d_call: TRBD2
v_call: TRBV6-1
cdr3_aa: CASSDSGGREFF
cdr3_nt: TGTGCCAGCAGTGACAGCGGGGGGCGAGAGTTCTTC

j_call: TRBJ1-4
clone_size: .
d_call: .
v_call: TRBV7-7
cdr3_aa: CASSLSGGTNEKLFF
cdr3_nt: TGTGCCAGCAGCTTATCGGGAGGGACTAATGAAAAACTGTTTTTT

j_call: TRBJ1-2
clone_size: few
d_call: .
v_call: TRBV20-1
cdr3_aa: CSARINYGYTF
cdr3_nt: TGCAGTGCACGCATTAACTATGGCTACACCTTC

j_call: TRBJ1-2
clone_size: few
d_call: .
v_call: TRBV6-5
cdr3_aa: CASSYSGQTRGYTF
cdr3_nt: TGTGCCAGCAGTTACTCTGGTCAGACGCGGGGCTACACCTTC

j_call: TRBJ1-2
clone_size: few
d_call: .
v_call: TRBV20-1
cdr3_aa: CSALALGSPTYGYTF
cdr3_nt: TGCAGTGCTCTAGCCTTAGGAAGTCCTACTTATGGCTACACCTTC

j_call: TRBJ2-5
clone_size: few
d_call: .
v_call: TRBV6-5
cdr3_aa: CASSSGQFQETQYF
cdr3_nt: TGTGCCAGCAGTTCCGGACAGTTCCAAGAGACCCAGTACTTC

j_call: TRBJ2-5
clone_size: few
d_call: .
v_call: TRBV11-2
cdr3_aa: CASSLVRGGETQYF
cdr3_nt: TGTGCCAGCAGCTTAGTCCGGGGAGGAGAGACCCAGTACTTC

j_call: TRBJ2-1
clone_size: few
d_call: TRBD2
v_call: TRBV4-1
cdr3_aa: CASSRGLAGGNKYNEQFF
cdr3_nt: TGCGCCAGCAGCCGCGGGCTAGCGGGGGGGAACAAATACAATGAGCAGTTCTTC

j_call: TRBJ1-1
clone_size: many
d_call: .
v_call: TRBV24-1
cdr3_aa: CATSQGTEAFF
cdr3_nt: TGTGCCACCAGTCAGGGGACTGAAGCTTTCTTT

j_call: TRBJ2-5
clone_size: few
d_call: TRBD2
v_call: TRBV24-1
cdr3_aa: CATSDSRLAGDLRETQYF
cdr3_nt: TGTGCCACCAGTGATTCTCGACTAGCGGGGGACCTGAGGGAGACCCAGTACTTC

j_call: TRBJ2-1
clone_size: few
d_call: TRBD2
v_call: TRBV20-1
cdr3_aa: CSAGLAVSEQFF
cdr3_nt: TGCAGTGCCGGACTAGCCGTCTCGGAGCAGTTCTTC

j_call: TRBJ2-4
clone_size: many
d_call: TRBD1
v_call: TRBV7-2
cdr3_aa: CASSLIKTGGIQYF
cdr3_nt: TGTGCCAGCAGCTTAATTAAGACAGGGGGCATTCAGTACTTC

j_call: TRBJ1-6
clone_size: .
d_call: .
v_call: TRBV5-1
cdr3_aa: CASRPGSGVEGSPLHF
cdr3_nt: TGCGCCAGCAGGCCCGGTTCAGGGGTGGAAGGTTCACCCCTCCACTTT

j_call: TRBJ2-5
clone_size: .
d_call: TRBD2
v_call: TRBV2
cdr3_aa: CASSGPGGEVSIETQYF
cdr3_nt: TGTGCCAGCAGTGGACCGGGAGGCGAGGTCTCGATAGAGACCCAGTACTTC

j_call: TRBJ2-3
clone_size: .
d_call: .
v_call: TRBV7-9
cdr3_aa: CASSSRGMSTDTQYF
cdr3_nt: TGTGCCAGCAGCTCTCGGGGGATGTCGACAGATACGCAGTATTTT

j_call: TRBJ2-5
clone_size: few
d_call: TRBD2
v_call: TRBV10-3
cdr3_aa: CAISESGLAGGQETQYF
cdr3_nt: TGTGCCATCAGTGAGTCAGGACTAGCGGGGGGACAAGAGACCCAGTACTTC

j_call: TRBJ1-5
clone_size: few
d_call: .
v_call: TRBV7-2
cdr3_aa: CASSLGPESNQPQHF
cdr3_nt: TGTGCCAGCAGCTTGGGCCCAGAGAGCAATCAGCCCCAGCATTTT

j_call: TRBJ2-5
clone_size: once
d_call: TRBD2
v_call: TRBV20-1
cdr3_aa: CCAHGTSGGDTETQYF
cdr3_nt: TGCTGTGCCCATGGGACTAGCGGGGGGGATACAGAGACCCAGTACTTC

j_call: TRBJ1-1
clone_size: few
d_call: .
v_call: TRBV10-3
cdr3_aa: CAVRSGTEAFF
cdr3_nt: TGTGCCGTCAGGTCCGGTACTGAAGCTTTCTTT

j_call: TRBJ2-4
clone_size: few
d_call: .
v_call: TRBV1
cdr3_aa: CTSSQKLLALGNIQYF
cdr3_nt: TGCACCAGCAGCCAGAAACTGCTAGCCCTCGGAAACATTCAGTACTTC

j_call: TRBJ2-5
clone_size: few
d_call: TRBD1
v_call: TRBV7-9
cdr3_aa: CASRLGQGGETQYF
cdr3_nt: TGTGCCAGCAGGCTAGGACAGGGGGGAGAGACCCAGTACTTC

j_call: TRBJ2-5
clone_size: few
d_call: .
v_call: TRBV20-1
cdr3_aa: CSARSGPGPTVFETQYF
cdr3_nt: TGCAGTGCTAGATCGGGACCGGGACCCACTGTGTTTGAGACCCAGTACTTC

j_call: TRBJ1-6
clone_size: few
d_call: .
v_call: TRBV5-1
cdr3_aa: CASSEGEGRNNSPLHF
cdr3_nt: TGCGCCAGCAGCGAGGGAGAGGGACGAAATAATTCACCCCTCCACTTT